This TCR beta chain came from a study of control samples from healthy donors and cancer patients. The CDR3 extends over 14 amino acids. V lost 6 bases, J lost 1 base, and 4 bases stayed unmatched. Germline V gene lookup returns CDR1 SGHTA and CDR2 FQGNSA. Libraries were prepared by immunoSEQ multiplex PCR; TCRdb keeps only in-frame clonotypes and omits some of them. The data hold about 94,000 clones, with around nine tenths observed a single time. The sequence derives from a woman aged 18-29 years in good health. The chain uses TRBV7-2 and TRBJ2-5, with TRBD2 matching over 8 bases. The sequencing sample was made of blood. The CDR3, as DNA: TGTGCCAGCAGACTAGCGGACCTCCAAGAGACCCAGTACTTC. This encodes CASRLADLQETQYF.